These 24 T cell receptor beta chains originate from one sample sequenced in a study of ipilimumab plus nivolumab after autologous stem cell transplantation. Profiled with immunoSEQ multiplex PCR; TCRdb holds only in-frame clones, not every one. Of roughly 15,000 clones listed, around four fifths are singletons. Sequences were derived from PBMCs, sampled in a trial of ipilimumab plus nivolumab as post-transplant consolidation. Every receptor here comes from a male donor with diffuse large B-cell lymphoma.

This clone has only a few counts. This chain links TRBV5-3 with TRBJ1-4; tentatively, D is TRBD1 (6 bases). TRBV5-3 qualifies as an ORF whose function is uncertain. Trimming took off 8 bases at V and 5 bases at J, with 16 bases between the two ends. This CDR3 region has 14 residues. In DNA, the CDR3 is TGTGCCAGCAGCCTGGACAGCCTAAATGAAAAACTGTTTTTT. This codes for CASSLDSLNEKLFF.

This clone is classed as medium-sized. The V and J genes are TRBV7-9 and TRBJ2-7, with TRBD1 as a possible D gene (5 bases). This CDR3 spans 13 amino acids. The germline gives CDR1 SEHNR, CDR2 FQNEAQ (reference sequence). Trimming left V 3 bases short and J 9 bases short, with 15 bases between. This CDR3 reads CASSFAGHQGQYF. The CDR3 nucleotides read TGTGCCAGCAGCTTCGCTGGGCATCAGGGGCAGTACTTC. The full variable domain, with the rest looked up from reference TRBV7-9 and TRBJ2-7, is DTGVSQNPRHKITKRGQNVTFRCDPISEHNRLYWYRQTLGQGPEFLTYFQNEAQLEKSRLLSDRFSAERPKGSFSTLEIQRTEQGDSAMYLCASSFAGHQGQYFGPGTRLTVT.

This clone was detected only a few times. The chain couples TRBV9 to TRBJ2-2; weak D call: TRBD2 (6 bases). With 0 bases removed from V and 8 bases from J, the gap between germline ends came to 11 bases. The germline gives CDR1 SGDLS, CDR2 YYNGEE. CDR3 length: 14 amino acids. In DNA form, the CDR3 reads TGTGCCAGCAGCGTAGTCCCGGGAGAGGGGGAGCTGTTTTTT. As protein: CASSVVPGEGELFF. Together with reference TRBV9 and TRBJ2-2, the CDR3 gives the full variable domain: DSGVTQTPKHLITATGQRVTLRCSPRSGDLSVYWYQQSLDQGLQFLIQYYNGEERAKGNILERFSAQQFPDLHSELNLSSLELGDSALYFCASSVVPGEGELFFGEGSRLTVL.

This clone was counted between two and nine times. The V gene is TRBV10-3, the J gene TRBJ1-6; 8 bases fit TRBD1. V was clipped by 9 bases and J by 15 bases; unmatched bases: 7. The germline V gene encodes CDR1 ENHRY and CDR2 SYGVKD. This CDR3 comprises 11 residues. The CDR3 DNA reads TGTGCCATAGGGACAGGTTGGTTCCTCCACTTT. It yields the protein CAIGTGWFLHF.

This rearrangement joins TRBV6-5 to TRBJ2-7, with D maybe TRBD1 (5 bases). Germline V gives CDR1 MNHEY, CDR2 SVGAGI. Trimming cost V 6 bases and J 3 bases, with 12 bases left between them. The CDR3 has 13 residues. The CDR3 coding sequence is TGTGCCAGCAGCCGAACAGGTTACTACGAGCAGTACTTC. Protein product: CASSRTGYYEQYF.

This clone is large. The chain carries TRBV4-2 and TRBJ1-2, with 8 bases identical to TRBD1. In germline, CDR1 is LGHNA, CDR2 YNFKEQ. This CDR3 comprises 16 residues. The J segment lost 4 bases and the V segment lost 4 bases, leaving 11 bases of the junction unmatched. The CDR3 nucleotides are TGTGCCAGCAGCCGCAACCTACAGGGGGAGAGCTATGGCTACACCTTC. This translates into CASSRNLQGESYGYTF.

This rearrangement joins TRBV2 to TRBJ1-1, with a weak D call TRBD1 (6 bases). With 6 bases removed from V and 1 base from J, the gap between germline ends came to 15 bases. Germline CDR1 and CDR2: SNHLY and FYNNEI. The CDR3 runs to 15 residues. The CDR3 bases are TGTGCCAGCAGACGCATGGAGGGGGAGAACACTGAAGCTTTCTTT. Its protein product is CASRRMEGENTEAFF.

The chain is built from TRBV9 and TRBJ2-7; D may be TRBD2 (7 bases). The germline V gene has CDR1 SGDLS and CDR2 YYNGEE. V was trimmed by 4 bases and J by 3 bases, leaving 14 bases between them. The CDR3 contains 14 residues. The CDR3 region has the DNA TGTGCCAGCAGCCCGGGGGGCAGCATCTACGAGCAGTACTTC. Protein: CASSPGGSIYEQYF.

The chain links TRBV19 to TRBJ2-3, with D perhaps matching TRBD2 (5 bases). Germline V gene sequence: CDR1 LNHDA, CDR2 SQIVND (reference sequence). Trimming shortened V by 5 bases and J by 6 bases, and 12 bases separated the two germline ends. CDR3 size: 13 residues. CDR3 amino acids: CASSPQRPDTQYF. Here the CDR3 DNA reads TGTGCCAGTAGTCCCCAGCGGCCCGATACGCAGTATTTT.

V gene TRBV4-1 combines with J gene TRBJ1-1; perhaps TRBD1 as D (5 bases). This CDR3 comprises 15 residues. With 2 bases removed from V and 2 bases from J, the gap between germline ends came to 12 bases. CDR1 and CDR2 from the germline V gene are MGHRA and YSYEKL. This chain's CDR3 is CASSQSGGENTEAFF. As DNA, the CDR3 is TGCGCCAGCAGCCAATCCGGGGGTGAAAACACTGAAGCTTTCTTT.

This chain links TRBV6-1 with TRBJ1-2; possibly TRBD1 for D (5 bases). Trimming stripped 4 bases from V and 7 bases from J, with 19 bases between. Per the germline V gene, CDR1 is MNHNS and CDR2 is SASEGT. This CDR3 spans 15 amino acids. The CDR3 DNA sequence: TGTGCCAGCAGTGTTACTTACGGGGACGGAGGTGGCTACACCTTC. It translates to CASSVTYGDGGGYTF.

The gene calls are TRBV6-1 and TRBJ1-1; D remains ambiguous. CDR3 length: 12 amino acids. Germline CDR1 is MNHNS and CDR2 is SASEGT. Trimming removed 7 bases at V and 0 bases at J, with 6 bases between. CDR3 DNA sequence: TGTGCCAGCAATGATATGAACACTGAAGCTTTCTTT. Protein product: CASNDMNTEAFF.

The chain has TRBV4-3 and TRBJ2-3; D may be TRBD1 (5 bases). Trimming shortened V by 3 bases and J by 0 bases, and 7 bases separated the two germline ends. Germline CDR1 LGHNA, CDR2 YSLEER. The CDR3 contains 14 residues. The CDR3 sequence is CASSQRTSTDTQYF. The CDR3 bases are TGCGCCAGCAGCCAGAGGACAAGCACAGATACGCAGTATTTT.

This clone was seen a few times. The chain combines TRBV2 with TRBJ2-1; 9 bases are shared with TRBD2. Germline V gene lookup returns CDR1 SNHLY and CDR2 FYNNEI. Unmatched junction bases numbered 5, after V lost 6 bases and J lost 5 bases. The CDR3 contains 14 residues. The CDR3 here is CASRQRGVHNEQFF. CDR3 nucleotides: TGTGCCAGCAGGCAGCGGGGGGTACACAATGAGCAGTTCTTC. Combining the CDR3 with reference TRBV2 and TRBJ2-1 gives the whole variable domain EPEVTQTPSHQVTQMGQEVILRCVPISNHLYFYWYRQILGQKVEFLVSFYNNEISEKSEIFDDQFSVERPDGSNFTLKIRSTKLEDSAMYFCASRQRGVHNEQFFGPGTRLTVL.

The chain couples TRBV7-2 to TRBJ2-5; possibly TRBD1 or TRBD2 for D (5 bases each). The CDR3 spans 15 residues. CDR1 is SGHTA and CDR2 is FQGNSA in the germline V gene. Trimming removed 0 bases at V and 1 base at J, with 9 bases between. The CDR3 here is CASSLAGVFQETQYF. The CDR3 DNA sequence: TGTGCCAGCAGCTTAGCGGGGGTCTTCCAAGAGACCCAGTACTTC.

The chain is built from TRBV6-5 and TRBJ1-1, with unresolved D. Trimming stripped 7 bases from V and 0 bases from J, with 3 bases between. Germline loops: CDR1 MNHEY, CDR2 SVGAGI. This CDR3 is built from 11 residues. CDR3 amino acids: CASILNTEAFF. CDR3 coding DNA: TGTGCCAGCATACTGAACACTGAAGCTTTCTTT.

This rearrangement joins TRBV4-2 to TRBJ2-3, with D perhaps being TRBD1 or TRBD2 (6 bases each). The ends were cut back, 1 base at V and 8 bases at J, with 22 bases in the middle. In germline, CDR1 is LGHNA, CDR2 YNFKEQ. The CDR3 is 17 residues long. The CDR3: CASSQGHDLRGPSTQYF. In DNA, the CDR3 is TGTGCCAGCAGCCAAGGCCACGACCTCCGGGGGCCCAGTACGCAGTATTTT.

CDR3 sequence reads: CASSDTVRAFF. Written as DNA, the CDR3 is TGCGCCAGCAGCGATACCGTTAGAGCTTTCTTT. The rearrangement links TRBV4-1 to TRBJ1-1; D uncertain. Germline CDR1 and CDR2: MGHRA and YSYEKL. CDR3 size: 11 residues. Trimming removed 5 bases from V and 10 bases from J, with 11 bases in between.

The CDR3 loop is CAWSSGGIEAFF. CDR3 nucleotide sequence: TGTGCCTGGAGTTCCGGGGGTATTGAAGCTTTCTTT. This sequence joins TRBV30 and TRBJ1-1; the D gene is possibly TRBD1 (5 bases). The CDR3 is 12 amino acids. The germline V and J ends were trimmed by 2 bases and 7 bases, with 11 bases remaining between them. Germline V gene sequence: CDR1 GTSNPN, CDR2 SVGIG (reference sequence).

As DNA, the CDR3 is TGTGCCTGGAAGCAGGACAGCGGCAATCAGCCCCAGCATTTT. The encoded protein is CAWKQDSGNQPQHF. This sequence joins TRBV30 and TRBJ1-5; D possibly corresponds to TRBD1 (6 bases). The CDR3 has 14 residues. Germline CDR1 is GTSNPN and CDR2 is SVGIG (reference sequence). V gave up 4 bases and J gave up 2 bases, with 12 bases separating them.

The chain has TRBV5-8 and TRBJ2-7; tentative D call: TRBD2 (5 bases). The CDR3 runs 14 residues. Trimming shortened V by 0 bases and J by 2 bases, and 9 bases separated the two germline ends. Germline CDR1 SGHTS, CDR2 YDEGEE. The CDR3 DNA is TGTGCCAGCAGCTTGGGGGGAGACACCTACGAGCAGTACTTC. It encodes CASSLGGDTYEQYF.

This sequence joins TRBV5-1 and TRBJ2-5; tentative D call: TRBD2 (5 bases). Per the germline V gene, CDR1 is SGHRS and CDR2 is YFSETQ. This CDR3 comprises 13 residues. V gave up 4 bases and J gave up 4 bases, with 11 bases separating them. This CDR3 reads CASSGERRETQYF. The CDR3 nucleotides read TGCGCCAGCAGCGGGGAGCGTCGAGAGACCCAGTACTTC.

The V and J genes are TRBV19 and TRBJ2-5; TRBD1 is a possible D gene (6 bases). V was cut by 6 bases and J by 5 bases, with 13 bases left in between. Germline CDR1 is LNHDA and CDR2 is SQIVND (reference sequence). This CDR3 spans 13 amino acids. This CDR3 is CASRGQGLETQYF. DNA for the CDR3: TGTGCCAGTAGGGGGCAGGGGTTGGAGACCCAGTACTTC.

The chain is built from TRBV13 and TRBJ1-1; a weak D match, TRBD1 (5 bases). Trimming took off 4 bases at V and 1 base at J, with 13 bases between the two ends. The CDR3 loop spans 15 amino acids. The germline CDR1 and CDR2 sequences are PRHDT and FYEKMQ (reference sequence). Here the CDR3 reads CASSSGTSKNTEAFF. Written as DNA, the CDR3 is TGTGCCAGCAGCTCAGGGACGTCGAAGAACACTGAAGCTTTCTTT.